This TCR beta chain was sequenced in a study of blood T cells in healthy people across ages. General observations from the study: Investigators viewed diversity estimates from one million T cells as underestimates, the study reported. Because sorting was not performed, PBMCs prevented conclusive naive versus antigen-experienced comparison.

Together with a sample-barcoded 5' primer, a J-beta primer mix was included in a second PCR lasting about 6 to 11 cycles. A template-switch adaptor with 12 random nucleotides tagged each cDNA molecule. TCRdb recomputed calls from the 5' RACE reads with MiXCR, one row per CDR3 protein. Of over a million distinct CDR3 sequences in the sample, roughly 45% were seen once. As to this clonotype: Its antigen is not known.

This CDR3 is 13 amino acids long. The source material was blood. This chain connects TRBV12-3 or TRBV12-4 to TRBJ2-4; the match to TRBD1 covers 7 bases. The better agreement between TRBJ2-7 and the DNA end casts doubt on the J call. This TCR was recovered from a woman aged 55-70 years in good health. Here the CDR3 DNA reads TGTGCCAGCAGTTCAAGGACAGGCTTCGAGCAGTACTTC. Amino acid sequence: CASSSRTGFEQYF.